This T cell receptor beta chain emerged from a study of regulatory T cells in long-lasting Graves disease. General study findings and limits: Persistent disease favored TRBV28, TRBJ1-2 and TRBJ2-5.

This clonotype turned up a few times. Its antigen is as yet unknown. The CDR3 extends over 15 amino acids. CDR1 is MNHEY and CDR2 is SVGEGT in the germline V gene. Germline trimming cut 5 bases from V and 3 bases from J; bases unmatched to any gene: 5. Time point: newly diagnosed GD, antithyroid drugs for less than 3 months. From PBMCs, RNA was extracted and then used to make the TCR library. Guidelines of the American Thyroid Association were used to diagnose Graves' disease. Arm-PCR of CDR3 regions and iRepertoire HTBI primers were the basis on which TCR beta libraries were built. Using its own MiXCR run on the multiplex PCR reads, TCRdb lists one record per CDR3 protein. The sample records about 540,000 distinct CDR3 sequences, around an eighth being singletons. These data also featured in a second study, about T cells in Graves' hyperthyroidism and ophthalmopathy. This second study notes: Among the patients, aged 18 to 65, hyperthyroidism was newly diagnosed and had lasted under 2 months.

This sample comprised peripheral blood mononuclear cells (PBMCs), obtained at new diagnosis, from a patient treated with antithyroid drugs. This TCR was sampled from a man aged 30 to 45 with Graves disease. The J gene is TRBJ2-2, the V gene TRBV6-2 or TRBV6-3; 8 nucleotides line up with TRBD1. CDR3 sequence (DNA): TGTGCCAGCAGTGACCGGACAGGGTACACCGGGGAGCTGTTTTTT. Translation: CASSDRTGYTGELFF.